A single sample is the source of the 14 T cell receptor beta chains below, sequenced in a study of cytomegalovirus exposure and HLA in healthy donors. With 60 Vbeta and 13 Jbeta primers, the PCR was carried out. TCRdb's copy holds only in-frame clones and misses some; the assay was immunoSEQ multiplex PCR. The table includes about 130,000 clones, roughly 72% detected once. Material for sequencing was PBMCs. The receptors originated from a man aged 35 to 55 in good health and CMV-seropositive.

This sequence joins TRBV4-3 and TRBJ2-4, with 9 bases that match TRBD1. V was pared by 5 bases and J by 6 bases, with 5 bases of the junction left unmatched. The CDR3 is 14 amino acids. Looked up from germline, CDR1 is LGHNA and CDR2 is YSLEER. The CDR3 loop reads CASSRGTGRNIQYF. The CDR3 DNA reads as TGCGCCAGCAGCAGGGGGACAGGGCGAAACATTCAGTACTTC.

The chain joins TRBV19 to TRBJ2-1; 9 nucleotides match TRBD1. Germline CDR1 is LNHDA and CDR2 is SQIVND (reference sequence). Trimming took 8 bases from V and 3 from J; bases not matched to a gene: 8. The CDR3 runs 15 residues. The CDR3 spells CASSRGDRDYNEQFF. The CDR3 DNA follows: TGTGCCAGTTCCAGGGGGGACAGGGACTACAATGAGCAGTTCTTC.

CDR3 DNA: TGTGCCAGCCTCGGAGGGATGGCCCTTCGGACCCAGTACTTC. Its translation: CASLGGMALRTQYF. This sequence joins TRBV2 and TRBJ2-5; D is possibly TRBD2 (6 bases). V was clipped by 8 bases and J by 7 bases, with 20 bases between them. Germline assignment: CDR1 SNHLY and CDR2 FYNNEI. The CDR3 spans 14 residues.

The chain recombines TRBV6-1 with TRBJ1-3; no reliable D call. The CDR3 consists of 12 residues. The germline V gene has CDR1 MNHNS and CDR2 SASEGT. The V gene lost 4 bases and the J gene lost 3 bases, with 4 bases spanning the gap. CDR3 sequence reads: CASSAVGNTIYF. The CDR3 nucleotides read TGTGCCAGCAGTGCGGTTGGAAACACCATATATTTT.

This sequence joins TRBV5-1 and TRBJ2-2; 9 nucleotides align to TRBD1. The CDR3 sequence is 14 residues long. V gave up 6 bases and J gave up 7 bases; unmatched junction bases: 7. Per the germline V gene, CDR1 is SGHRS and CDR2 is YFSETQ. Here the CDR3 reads CASMGTGLYGELFF. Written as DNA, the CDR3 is TGCGCCAGCATGGGGACAGGGCTGTACGGGGAGCTGTTTTTT.

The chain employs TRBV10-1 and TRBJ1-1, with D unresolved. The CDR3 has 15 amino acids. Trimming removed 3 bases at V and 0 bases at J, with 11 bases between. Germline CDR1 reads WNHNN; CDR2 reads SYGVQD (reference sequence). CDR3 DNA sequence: TGCGCCAGCAGTGAAGCTACCACAGTGAACACTGAAGCTTTCTTT. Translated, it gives CASSEATTVNTEAFF.

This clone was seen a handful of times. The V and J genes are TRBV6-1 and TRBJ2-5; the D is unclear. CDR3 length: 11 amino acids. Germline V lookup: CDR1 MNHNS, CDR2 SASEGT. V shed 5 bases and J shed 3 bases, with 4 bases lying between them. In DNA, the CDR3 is TGTGCCAGCAGTCCTAAAGAGACCCAGTACTTC. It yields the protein CASSPKETQYF.

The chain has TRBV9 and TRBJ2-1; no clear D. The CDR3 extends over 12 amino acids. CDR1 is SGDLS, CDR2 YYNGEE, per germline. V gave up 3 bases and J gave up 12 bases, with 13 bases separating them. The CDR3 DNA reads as TGTGCCAGCAGCGCCCCTCTAACCCGGCAGTTCTTC. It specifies CASSAPLTRQFF.

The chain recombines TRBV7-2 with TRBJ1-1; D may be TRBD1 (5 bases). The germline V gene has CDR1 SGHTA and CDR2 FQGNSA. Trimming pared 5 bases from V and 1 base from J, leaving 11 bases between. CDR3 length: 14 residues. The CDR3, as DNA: TGTGCCAGCAGCGTACCGGGGGGGAACACTGAAGCTTTCTTT. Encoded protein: CASSVPGGNTEAFF.

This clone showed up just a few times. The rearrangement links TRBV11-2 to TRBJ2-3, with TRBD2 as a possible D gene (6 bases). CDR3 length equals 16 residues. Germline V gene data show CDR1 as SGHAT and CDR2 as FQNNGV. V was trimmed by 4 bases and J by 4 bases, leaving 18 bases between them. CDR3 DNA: TGTGCCAGCAGCTCCAGCCCATTTGGGGAGGCAGATACGCAGTATTTT. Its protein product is CASSSSPFGEADTQYF.

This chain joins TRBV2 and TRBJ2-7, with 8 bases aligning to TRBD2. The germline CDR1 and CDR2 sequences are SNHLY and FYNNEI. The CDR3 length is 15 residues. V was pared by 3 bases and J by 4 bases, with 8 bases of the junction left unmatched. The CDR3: CASSDFAGGAYEQYF. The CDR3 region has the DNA TGTGCCAGCAGTGACTTTGCGGGGGGTGCGTACGAGCAGTACTTC.

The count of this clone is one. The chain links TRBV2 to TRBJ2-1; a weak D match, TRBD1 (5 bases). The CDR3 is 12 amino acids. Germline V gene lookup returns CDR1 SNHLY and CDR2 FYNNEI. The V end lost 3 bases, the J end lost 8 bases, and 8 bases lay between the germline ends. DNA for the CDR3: TGTGCCAGCAGTGACAGGGTCGATGAGCAGTTCTTC. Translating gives CASSDRVDEQFF.

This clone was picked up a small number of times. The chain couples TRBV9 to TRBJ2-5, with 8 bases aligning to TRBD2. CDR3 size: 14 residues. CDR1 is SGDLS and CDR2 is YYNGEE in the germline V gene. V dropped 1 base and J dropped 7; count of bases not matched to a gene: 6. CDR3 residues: CASSVSGGASTQYF. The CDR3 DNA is TGTGCCAGCAGCGTATCCGGGGGGGCCTCGACCCAGTACTTC.

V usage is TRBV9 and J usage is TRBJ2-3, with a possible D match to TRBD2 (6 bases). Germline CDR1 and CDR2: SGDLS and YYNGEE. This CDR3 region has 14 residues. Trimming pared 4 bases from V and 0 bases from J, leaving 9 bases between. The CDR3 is CASSIRESTDTQYF. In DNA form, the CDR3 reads TGTGCCAGCAGCATACGGGAGAGCACAGATACGCAGTATTTT.